This T cell receptor beta chain was sequenced in a study of PD-1 blockade in classical Hodgkin lymphoma (dated by TCRdb to 2020 to 2021). For the wider study: Nivolumab dosing was 3 mg/kg intravenously every 2 weeks, continuing until either disease progression or unacceptable toxicity. The study used TCR beta sequencing and CyTOF to define a peripheral blood immune signature of response to PD-1 blockade in classical Hodgkin lymphoma.

The time point label on this specimen signifies: cycle 1 day 1 (C1D1), immediately before nivolumab initiation. All trial patients had relapsed after autologous stem cell transplantation, with cohorts A, B and C differing in prior brentuximab vedotin exposure. The trial cohort comprised roughly 50 patients with relapsed/refractory classical Hodgkin lymphoma whose best overall responses were complete response, partial response or progressive disease. In the multi-cohort phase II CheckMate 205 trial, trial patients received single-agent nivolumab. An independent review committee assessed best overall response by applying the 2007 International Working Group response criteria. Trial PBMCs were obtained immediately prior to nivolumab initiation (C1D1) and on therapy at cycle 2 day 1 and cycle 4 day 1. Peripheral blood was collected in 8 mL Vacutainer Cell Preparation Tubes, from which PBMCs were isolated by centrifugation and then cryopreserved.

This clone has a single count. Its cognate antigen has yet to be identified. No base quality values were provided; no much bigger clone lies one nucleotide off. Including the terminal cysteine and phenylalanine, the CDR3 comprises 18 residues. Here the CDR3 DNA is all that survives: 54 bases in frame from base 1. The Qiagen DNeasy kit was used to extract genomic DNA from unsorted PBMCs and from the negatively selected CD4+ and CD8+ fractions. TCR beta CDR3 regions were subjected to amplification by immunoSEQ multiplex PCR with primers that anneal to V and J segments. A synthetic immune receptor repertoire was used to minimize amplification bias, and remaining bias was computationally removed after sequencing. In the original analysis: Custom Python scripts were used to quantify repertoire diversity as the Shannon entropy index. Unsorted, CD4+ and CD8+ repertoires were analyzed separately, except for combined analyses in which CD4+ and CD8+ sequences were merged in silico. A clone counted as expanded when the clone's frequency after treatment rose at least 2-fold relative to C1D1, and clones undetected at baseline were given a pseudocount of 0.5. Singleton clones were defined as clones with 0 or 1 copy at C1D1, and non-singleton clones were defined as clones with 2 or more copies. Clones expanded in unsorted samples were assigned a CD4+, CD8+ or unknown annotation through matching of protein sequences in sorted samples from the same patient. Diversity changes from C1D1 to C4D1 were tested in paired samples using Wilcoxon tests. TCRdb re-hosts the immuneACCESS table, in-frame sequences only. Its copies lack some clones; in the studies checked, an unresolved V gene accounts for under half of them, and the cause for the rest is not known. The DNA gave D and trimming, while V, J and clone size come from that table. Within this sample are 43,000 or so clones, with 88% of them counted one time only. The top ten constitute roughly 10% of the sample.

Beyond this particular receptor, the publication reports: Trial patients with a complete response had baseline diversity similar to that of newly diagnosed patients, while partial responders and progressors had significantly lower diversity. By C4D1, a significant rise was seen in CD4+ TCR diversity but not in CD8+ TCR diversity (p=0.0027 vs p=0.16), and the rise was most apparent among complete responders (p=0.02). Baseline TCR diversity was reported to be lower in newly diagnosed patients than in healthy donors, and even lower in relapsed/refractory patients. Lower diversity was observed in patients in whom nivolumab was started less than 1 year after ASCT, and these patients were excluded from later analyses so that confounding by immune reconstitution would be avoided. The study covered only a single clinical trial cohort, and the causes of the repertoire differences, possibly disease activity or prior therapy, were still not defined.

The clonotype originates from a human donor with classical Hodgkin lymphoma. Recombination linked TRBV21-1 to TRBJ1-1. TRBV21-1 is a documented pseudogene. Source: peripheral blood mononuclear cells (PBMCs), taken at baseline. CDR3 sequence: CASSKVKVGGSTDTEAFF. The DNA is TGTGCCAGCAGCAAAGTTAAGGTCGGGGGGAGCACGGACACTGAAGCTTTCTTT.